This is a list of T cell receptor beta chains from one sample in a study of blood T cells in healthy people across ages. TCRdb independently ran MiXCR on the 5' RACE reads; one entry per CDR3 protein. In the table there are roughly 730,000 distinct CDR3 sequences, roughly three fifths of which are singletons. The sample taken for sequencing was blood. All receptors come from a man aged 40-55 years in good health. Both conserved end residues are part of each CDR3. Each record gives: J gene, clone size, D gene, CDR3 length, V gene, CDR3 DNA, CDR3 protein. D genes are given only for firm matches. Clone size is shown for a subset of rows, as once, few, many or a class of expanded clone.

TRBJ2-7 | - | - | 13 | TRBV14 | TGTGCCAGCAGCTTCGAGGGGTGGCGCGAGCAGTACTTC | CASSFEGWREQYF
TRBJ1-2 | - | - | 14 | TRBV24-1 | TGTGCCACCAGTGATTCGGCAGGGGCCTATGGCTACACCTTC | CATSDSAGAYGYTF
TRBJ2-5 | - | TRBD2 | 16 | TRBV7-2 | TGTGCCAGCAGCTTACGCTCTAGCGGGGGTGGAAAGACCCAGTACTTC | CASSLRSSGGGKTQYF
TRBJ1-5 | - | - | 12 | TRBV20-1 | TGCAGTGCTAGGCCCGGCTATCAGCCCCAGCATTTT | CSARPGYQPQHF
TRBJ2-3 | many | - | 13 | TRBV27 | TGTGCCAGCCGGACGACTAGCACAGATACGCAGTATTTT | CASRTTSTDTQYF
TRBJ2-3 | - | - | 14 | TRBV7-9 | TGTGCCAGCAGCTCGCAGGGTCGCTTAGATACGCAGTATTTT | CASSSQGRLDTQYF
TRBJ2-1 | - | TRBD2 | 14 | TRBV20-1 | TGCAGTGCCCCGACTAGCGGGGGGGCTAATGAGCAGTTCTTC | CSAPTSGGANEQFF
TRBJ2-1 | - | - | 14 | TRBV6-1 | TGTGCCAGCAGTGAGCAGGACAGTTTCTATGAGCAGTTCTTC | CASSEQDSFYEQFF
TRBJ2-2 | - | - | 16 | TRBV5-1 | TGCGCCAGCAGCTTGTTGGGGGGGCCGAACACCGGGGAGCTGTTTTTT | CASSLLGGPNTGELFF
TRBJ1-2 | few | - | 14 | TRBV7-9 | TGTGCCAGCAGCTTCGGTGACCCCAGCTATGGCTACACCTTC | CASSFGDPSYGYTF
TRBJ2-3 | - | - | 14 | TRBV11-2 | TGTGCCAGCAGCTTAGACCTAGCTACAGATACGCAGTATTTT | CASSLDLATDTQYF
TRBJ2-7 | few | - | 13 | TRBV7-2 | TGTGCCAGCAGCCCTAGCGACCCCTACGAGCAGTACTTC | CASSPSDPYEQYF
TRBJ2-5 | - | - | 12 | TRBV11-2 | TGTGCCAGCACCCTATCCCAAGAGACCCAGTACTTC | CASTLSQETQYF
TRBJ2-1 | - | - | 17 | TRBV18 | TGTGCCAGCTCACCACCCGGGCGGGCAGGGTCATACAATGAGCAGTTCTTC | CASSPPGRAGSYNEQFF
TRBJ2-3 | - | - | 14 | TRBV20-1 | TGCAGTGCTAGTTTTCTCGAGTACGCGGGTACGCAGTATTTT | CSASFLEYAGTQYF
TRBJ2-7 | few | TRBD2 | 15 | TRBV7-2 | TGTGCCAGCAGCTTAGCGATCGGCGGGGGCTACGAGCAGTACTTC | CASSLAIGGGYEQYF
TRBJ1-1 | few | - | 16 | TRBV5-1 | TGCGCCAGCAGCCCCCAGCCGGGGGCAGGCAACACTGAAGCTTTCTTT | CASSPQPGAGNTEAFF
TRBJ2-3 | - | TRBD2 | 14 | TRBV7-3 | TGTGCCAGCAGCACAGCGGGGGGCACAGATACGCAGTATTTT | CASSTAGGTDTQYF
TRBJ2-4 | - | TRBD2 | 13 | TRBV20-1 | TGCAGTGCCACACTAGCGGGAGCAGACATTCAGTACTTC | CSATLAGADIQYF
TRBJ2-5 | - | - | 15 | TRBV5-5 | TGTGCCAGCAGCTTGGGTCTGTCAGGGACGGAGACCCAGTACTTC | CASSLGLSGTETQYF
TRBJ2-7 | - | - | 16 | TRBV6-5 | TGTGCCAGCAGTTACAGGGTGTCGGGAGCCTACTACGAGCAGTACTTC | CASSYRVSGAYYEQYF
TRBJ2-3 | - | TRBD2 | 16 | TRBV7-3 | TGTGCCAGCAGCCCCTGGGGTAGCGGGAGATCAGATACGCAGTATTTT | CASSPWGSGRSDTQYF
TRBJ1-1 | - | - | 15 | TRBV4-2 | TGTGCCAGCAGCCAGAGTCGAGCACCGAACACTGAAGCTTTCTTT | CASSQSRAPNTEAFF
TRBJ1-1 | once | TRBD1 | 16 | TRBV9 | TGTGCCAGCAGCGGGACAGGATCCGACATGAACACTGAAGCTTTCTTT | CASSGTGSDMNTEAFF
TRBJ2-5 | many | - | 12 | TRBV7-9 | TGTGCCAGCAGCCCCACGGGGGAGACCCAGTACTTC | CASSPTGETQYF
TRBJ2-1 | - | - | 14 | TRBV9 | TGTGCCAGCAGCGTAGCTCCGCGGGGCGATGAGCAGTTCTTC | CASSVAPRGDEQFF
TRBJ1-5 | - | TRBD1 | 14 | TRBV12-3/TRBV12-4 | TGTGCCAGCAGTCGGACAGGGGGAGAACAGCCCCAGCATTTT | CASSRTGGEQPQHF
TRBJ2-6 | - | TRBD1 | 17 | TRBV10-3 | TGTGCCATCAGGGAAGGGACAGGCTTCTCTGGGGCCAACGTCCTGACTTTC | CAIREGTGFSGANVLTF
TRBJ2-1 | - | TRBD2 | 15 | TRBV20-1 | TGCAGTGCTAGACCATTGGGGGGAGGGGCGAATGAGCAGTTCTTC | CSARPLGGGANEQFF
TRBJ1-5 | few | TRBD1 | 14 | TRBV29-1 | TGCAGCGTTACAGGGGGAAATAGCAATCAGCCCCAGCATTTT | CSVTGGNSNQPQHF
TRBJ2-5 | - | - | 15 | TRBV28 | TGTGCCAGCAGCCCGGCCAGGGGCGTTCTGGAGACCCAGTACTTC | CASSPARGVLETQYF
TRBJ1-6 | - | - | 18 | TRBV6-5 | TGTGCCAGCAGTTACTCGAGACTGACGAGCTCCTATAATTCACCCCTCCACTTT | CASSYSRLTSSYNSPLHF
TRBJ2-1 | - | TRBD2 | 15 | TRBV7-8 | TGTGCCAGCCGCCCTCAAGCGGGAGGGCCTGAGGAGCAGTTCTTC | CASRPQAGGPEEQFF